These 11 T cell receptor beta chains came from one sample sequenced in a study of graft-versus-host responses after intestinal transplantation. No antigens are known for them. Method: immunoSEQ multiplex PCR; TCRdb's copy keeps in-frame clones and lacks some. Found here are fewer than 110,000 clones, about 87% of them singletons; the top ten hold about 0.75%. This specimen consisted of unstimulated CD4+ T cells sorted from spleen or lymph node cells, obtained before transplant. The receptors originated from a human donor who was the organ donor for an intestinal transplant.

This sequence joins TRBV6-1 and TRBJ2-6; D call uncertain. V gave up 1 base and J gave up 2 bases, with 6 bases separating them. The germline CDR1 and CDR2 sequences are MNHNS and SASEGT. The CDR3 spans 15 residues. The DNA of the CDR3 is TGTGCCAGCAGTGAAGTGGCGGCTGGGGCCAACGTCCTGACTTTC. As protein: CASSEVAAGANVLTF.

The V call is TRBV27, the J call TRBJ2-6; D gene uncertain. Per the germline V gene, CDR1 is MNHEY and CDR2 is SMNVEV (reference sequence). Trimming removed 9 bases from V and 0 bases from J, with 6 bases in between. The CDR3 sequence is 13 residues long. The CDR3 spells CASRYSGANVLTF. In DNA, the CDR3 is TGTGCCAGTCGCTACTCTGGGGCCAACGTCCTGACTTTC.

V gene TRBV10-3 combines with J gene TRBJ2-3; D might be TRBD2 (6 bases). V lost 6 bases and J lost 4, with 17 bases in between. CDR1 ENHRY and CDR2 SYGVKD come from the germline V gene. The CDR3 has 15 amino acids. The CDR3 protein is CAIRVVGRGADTQYF. The CDR3 DNA follows: TGTGCCATCAGAGTGGTCGGGAGAGGGGCAGATACGCAGTATTTT.

Note on this clone: Within the sample, other DNA sequences also encode this same CDR3. The chain uses TRBV6-1 and TRBJ1-5; D is possibly TRBD1 (5 bases). Trimming shortened V by 1 base and J by 2 bases, and 9 bases separated the two germline ends. CDR3 size: 15 residues. CDR1 and CDR2 from the germline V gene are MNHNS and SASEGT. As DNA, the CDR3 is TGTGCCAGCAGTGAAGGGGGGGTGCGCAATCAGCCCCAGCATTTT. It specifies CASSEGGVRNQPQHF.

This chain links TRBV5-6 with TRBJ2-5; 8 nucleotides line up with TRBD2. V shed 4 bases, J shed 2 bases, and the junction held 7 bases outside the gene matches. Germline V gene lookup returns CDR1 SGHDT and CDR2 YYEEEE. There are 15 residues in the CDR3. CDR3 bases: TGTGCCAGCAGCGGTTTAGCGGGAAGGCAAGAGACCCAGTACTTC. Amino acids: CASSGLAGRQETQYF.

J is TRBJ1-5 and V is TRBV27; 9 bases are a match to TRBD1. The germline V gene has CDR1 MNHEY and CDR2 SMNVEV (reference sequence). Unmatched junction bases numbered 7, after V lost 6 bases and J lost 4 bases. The CDR3 loop spans 15 amino acids. The CDR3 here is CASREIGTGNQPQHF. Here the CDR3 DNA reads TGTGCCAGCAGGGAAATTGGGACAGGGAATCAGCCCCAGCATTTT.

The J gene is TRBJ2-5, the V gene TRBV12-5, with a weak D call TRBD1 (6 bases). The ends were cut back, 1 base at V and 2 bases at J, with 8 bases in the middle. Germline V gives CDR1 LGHNT, CDR2 FRNRAP. The CDR3 is made up of 14 amino acids. CDR3 amino acids: CASGLEGVQETQYF. The CDR3 DNA reads as TGTGCTAGTGGTTTGGAGGGGGTACAAGAGACCCAGTACTTC.

V usage is TRBV7-8 and J usage is TRBJ1-1, with D maybe TRBD1 (5 bases). Germline CDR1 reads SGHVS; CDR2 reads FQNEAQ. The CDR3 is made up of 14 amino acids. V was clipped by 6 bases and J by 8 bases, with 19 bases between them. In DNA form, the CDR3 reads TGTGCCAGCAGTTTCGGGGGGGGTGCGAGGGAAGCTTTCTTT. This gives the protein CASSFGGGAREAFF.

This rearrangement joins TRBV25-1 to TRBJ2-5, with a weak D call TRBD1 (6 bases). CDR3 length: 16 amino acids. Trimming removed 10 bases from V and 1 base from J, with 22 bases in between. Germline values: CDR1 MGHDK, CDR2 SYGVNS. DNA of the CDR3: TGTGCCACCCTAGGGGGACCTCTTCGATTCCAAGAGACCCAGTACTTC. Encoded protein: CATLGGPLRFQETQYF.

This chain joins TRBV19 and TRBJ1-2; unclear D gene. V was cut by 0 bases and J by 8 bases, with 19 bases left in between. The CDR3 consists of 16 residues. Germline loops: CDR1 LNHDA, CDR2 SQIVND (reference sequence). The CDR3, as DNA: TGTGCCAGTAGTATAGATAACCGGGATCTGCTAATGGGCTACACCTTC. It translates to CASSIDNRDLLMGYTF. The variable domain in full, with the rest retrieved from reference TRBV19 and TRBJ1-2, is DGGITQSPKYLFRKEGQNVTLSCEQNLNHDAMYWYRQDPGQGLRLIYYSQIVNDFQKGDIAEGYSVSREKKESFPLTVTSAQKNPTAFYLCASSIDNRDLLMGYTFGSGTRLTVV.

The chain's CDR3 is CASSVRGNDQPQHF. CDR3 in DNA: TGTGCCAGCAGTGTCAGAGGGAACGATCAGCCCCAGCATTTT. The rearrangement links TRBV2 to TRBJ1-5; D is unclear. Germline lookup yields CDR1 SNHLY and CDR2 FYNNEI. The CDR3 is 14 amino acids. Trimming removed 4 bases at V and 5 bases at J, with 12 bases between.